Listed below are T cell receptor beta chains from one sample, sequenced in a study of identical twins. From the 5' RACE reads, TCRdb called clonotypes with MiXCR, one entry per CDR3 protein. The sample records some 230,000 distinct CDR3 sequences, 6.5% to 8% being singletons. This same sample was also part of a study on T cells expressing NK-cell markers.

Material for sequencing was CD8+ T cells sorted from blood. Receptors were obtained from a young woman in good health. CDR3s include the opening cysteine and the closing phenylalanine or tryptophan. A D gene is named only where the DNA matches it firmly. Clone sizes are given selectively: once, few, many, or a class where the clone is expanded.

>TRBJ2-2|many|TRBV12-3/TRBV12-4|.
TGTGCCAGCACCCCAAGGGGACCTTATACCGGGGAGCTGTTTTTT
CASTPRGPYTGELFF
>TRBJ1-2|few|TRBV6-1|.
TGTGCCAGCTGGGCCGTCGATGGCTACACCTTC
CASWAVDGYTF
>TRBJ2-7|few|TRBV7-9|TRBD2
TGTGCCAGCAGCTACGGGGGGATGGACGAGCAGTACTTC
CASSYGGMDEQYF
>TRBJ2-1|many|TRBV20-1|TRBD2
TGCAGTGCTAGTGAGCGGGGGAGCTCCTACAATGAGCAGTTCTTC
CSASERGSSYNEQFF
>TRBJ2-1|few|TRBV9|.
TGTGCCAGCAGCGGCCCAACCGGGACTTATTACAATGAGCAGTTCTTC
CASSGPTGTYYNEQFF
>TRBJ2-7|.|TRBV10-3|.
TGTGCCATCAGTGATTTTCCCTCAGAGCAGTACTTC
CAISDFPSEQYF
>TRBJ2-7|few|TRBV9|.
TGTGCCAGCAGCGTAGAAGTAGATTACGAGCAGTACTTC
CASSVEVDYEQYF
>TRBJ2-1|.|TRBV2|.
TGTGCCAGCAGGGTGGTCCAGTTGGAGTTCTTC
CASRVVQLEFF
>TRBJ2-7|many|TRBV2|TRBD1
TGTGCCAGCAGTGCAGGACAGGGATTTTACGAGCAGTACTTC
CASSAGQGFYEQYF
>TRBJ2-7|.|TRBV11-2|.
TGTGCCAGCAGCTTAGTTTACTGGGAATCCTACGAGCAGTACTTC
CASSLVYWESYEQYF
>TRBJ2-1|many|TRBV7-8|.
TGTGCCAGCAGCTGGGGGCCCAATGAGCAGTTCTTC
CASSWGPNEQFF
>TRBJ2-6|few|TRBV3-1|TRBD1
TGTGCCAGCAGCCATAGGGACAGGGGACCTGGGGCCAACGTCCTGACTTTC
CASSHRDRGPGANVLTF
>TRBJ2-2|few|TRBV20-1|.
TGCAGTGTTAACCCCCCGAACACCGGGGAGCTGTTTTTT
CSVNPPNTGELFF
>TRBJ2-1|few|TRBV20-1|.
TGCAGTGCGACCGCTAGCAATGAGCAGTTCTTC
CSATASNEQFF
>TRBJ1-5|many|TRBV15|.
TGTGCCACCAGCAGAGTCGTAGGGCGGGTAAATCAGCCCCAGCATTTT
CATSRVVGRVNQPQHF
>TRBJ1-4|many|TRBV20-1|TRBD1
TGCAGTGCCGCCACGGGACAGGGGAAGGAAAAACTGTTTTTT
CSAATGQGKEKLFF
>TRBJ2-7|few|TRBV20-1|.
TGCAGTGCTAGAGATCTGAAGCGTAGGTCCTACGAGCAGTACTTC
CSARDLKRRSYEQYF
>TRBJ2-7|.|TRBV9|.
TGTGCCAGCAGCGAGGGGGAAGGCGAGCAGTACTTC
CASSEGEGEQYF
>TRBJ1-3|many|TRBV27|.
TGTGCCAGCAGTTTAAGCGGGGGCTCTGGAAACACCATATATTTT
CASSLSGGSGNTIYF
>TRBJ2-7|many|TRBV5-6|TRBD2
TGTGCCAGCAGCGCCGGGGGGTACGAGCAGTACTTC
CASSAGGYEQYF
>TRBJ2-1|.|TRBV2|TRBD1
TGTGCCACCCCGGGTGACAGGGCTGCCAATGAGCAGTTCTTC
CATPGDRAANEQFF
>TRBJ2-7|many|TRBV29-1|TRBD2
TGCAGCGTGGAACTAGCGGAAGTCTACGAGCAGTACTTC
CSVELAEVYEQYF